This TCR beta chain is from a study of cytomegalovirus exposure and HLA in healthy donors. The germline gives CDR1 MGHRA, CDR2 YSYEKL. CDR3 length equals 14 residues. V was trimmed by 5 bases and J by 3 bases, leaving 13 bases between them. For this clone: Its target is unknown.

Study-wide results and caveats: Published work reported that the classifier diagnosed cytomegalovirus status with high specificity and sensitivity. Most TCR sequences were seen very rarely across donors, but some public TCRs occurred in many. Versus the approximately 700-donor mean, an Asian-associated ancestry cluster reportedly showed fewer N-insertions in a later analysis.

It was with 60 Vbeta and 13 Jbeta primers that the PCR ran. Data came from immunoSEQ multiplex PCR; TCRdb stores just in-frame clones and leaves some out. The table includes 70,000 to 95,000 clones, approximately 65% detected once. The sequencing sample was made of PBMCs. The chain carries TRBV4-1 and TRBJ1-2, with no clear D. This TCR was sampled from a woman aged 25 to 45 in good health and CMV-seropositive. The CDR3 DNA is TGCGCCAGCAGCTTACAAACCGGGTACTATGGCTACACCTTC. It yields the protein CASSLQTGYYGYTF.